This record concerns one T cell receptor (beta chain) sequence. The entry originates in a study of siplizumab effects on memory and regulatory T cells. The CDR3 is 14 amino acids. In germline, CDR1 is LNHDA, CDR2 SQIVND (reference sequence). The germline V and J ends were trimmed by 4 bases and 0 bases, with 10 bases remaining between them. The protocol was immunoSEQ multiplex PCR, while the TCRdb copy is restricted to in-frame clones and leaves out a portion. Among 85,000 to 130,000 clones listed, about 92% were seen once. Input material: Tregs sorted from blood. The rearrangement uses TRBV19 and TRBJ2-7; tentatively, D is TRBD1 (6 bases). This receptor was identified in a human donor in good health. CDR3 nucleotides: TGTGCCAGTAGTACGACAGGTCTCTCCTACGAGCAGTACTTC. Translating gives CASSTTGLSYEQYF.